This record looks at one T cell receptor beta chain sequence and its context. The antigen remains unidentified. This entry belongs to a study of regulatory T cells in long-lasting Graves disease. Overall study results and limits: It was possible that the small sample size reduced accuracy.

HTBI primers from iRepertoire and Arm-PCR of CDR3 regions yielded the TCR beta libraries. Via MiXCR, TCRdb re-called the multiplex PCR reads, giving one row per CDR3 protein. The profile shows a few hundred thousand distinct CDR3 sequences, approximately 23% of them singletons. The trim removed 4 bases at V and 7 bases at J, leaving 7 bases unmatched. Germline CDR1 MNHEY, CDR2 SMNVEV (reference sequence). The CDR3 loop spans 14 amino acids. Indicated time point: persistent/refractory GD, antithyroid drugs over 5 years with positive TRAb. PBMC RNA served as the TCR library source. The receptor comes from a female donor with Graves disease. Specimen: peripheral blood mononuclear cells (PBMCs), collected when the disease was refractory, from a patient treated with antithyroid drugs. This chain links TRBV27 with TRBJ1-5, with 7 bases that match TRBD1. CDR3 sequence (DNA): TGTGCCAGCAGTTCGGACAGGTGGGACCAGCCCCAGCATTTT. As protein: CASSSDRWDQPQHF.